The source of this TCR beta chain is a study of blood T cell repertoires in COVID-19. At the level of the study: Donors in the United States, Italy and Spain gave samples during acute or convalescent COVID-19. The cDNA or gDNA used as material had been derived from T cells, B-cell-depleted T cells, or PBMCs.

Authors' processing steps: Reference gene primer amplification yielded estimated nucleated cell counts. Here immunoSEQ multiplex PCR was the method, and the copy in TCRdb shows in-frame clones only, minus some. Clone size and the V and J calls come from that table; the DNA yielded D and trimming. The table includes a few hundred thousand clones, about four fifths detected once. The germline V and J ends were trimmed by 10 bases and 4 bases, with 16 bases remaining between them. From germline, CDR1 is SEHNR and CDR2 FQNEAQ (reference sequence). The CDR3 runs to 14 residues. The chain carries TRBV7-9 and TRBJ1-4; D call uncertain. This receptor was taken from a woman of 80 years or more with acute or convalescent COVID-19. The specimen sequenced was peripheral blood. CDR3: CATAGSWGNEKLFF. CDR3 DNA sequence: TGTGCCACGGCCGGGAGCTGGGGTAATGAAAAACTGTTTTTT.